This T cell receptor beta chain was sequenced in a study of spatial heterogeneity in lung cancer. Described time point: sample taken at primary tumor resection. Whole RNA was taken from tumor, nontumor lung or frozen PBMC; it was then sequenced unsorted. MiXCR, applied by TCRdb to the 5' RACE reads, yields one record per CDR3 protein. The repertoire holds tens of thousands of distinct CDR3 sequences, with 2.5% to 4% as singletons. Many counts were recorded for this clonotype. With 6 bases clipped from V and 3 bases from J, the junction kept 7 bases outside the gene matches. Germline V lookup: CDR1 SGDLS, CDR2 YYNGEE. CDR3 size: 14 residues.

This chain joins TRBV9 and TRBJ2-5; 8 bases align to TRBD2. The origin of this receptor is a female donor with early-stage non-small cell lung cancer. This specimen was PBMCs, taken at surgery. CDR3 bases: TGTGCCAGCACCCCGGGACTAGTTAAAGAGACCCAGTACTTC. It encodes CASTPGLVKETQYF.